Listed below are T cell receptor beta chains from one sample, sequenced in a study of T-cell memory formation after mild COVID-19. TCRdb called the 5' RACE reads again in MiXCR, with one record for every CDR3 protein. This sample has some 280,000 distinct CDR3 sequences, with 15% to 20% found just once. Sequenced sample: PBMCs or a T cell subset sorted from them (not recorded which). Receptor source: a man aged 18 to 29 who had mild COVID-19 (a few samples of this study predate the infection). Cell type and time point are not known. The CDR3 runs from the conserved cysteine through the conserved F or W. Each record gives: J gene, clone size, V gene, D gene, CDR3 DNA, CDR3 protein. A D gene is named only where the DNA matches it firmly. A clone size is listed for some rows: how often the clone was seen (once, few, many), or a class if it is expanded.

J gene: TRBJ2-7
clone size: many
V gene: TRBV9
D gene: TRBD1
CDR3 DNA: TGTGCCAGCAGTCGAAGACAGGGGGCCGACGAGCAGTACTTC
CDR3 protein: CASSRRQGADEQYF

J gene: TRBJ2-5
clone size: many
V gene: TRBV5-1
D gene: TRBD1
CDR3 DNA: TGCGCCAGCAGCTCGACAGGGGGCGGAGAGACCCAGTACTTC
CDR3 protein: CASSSTGGGETQYF

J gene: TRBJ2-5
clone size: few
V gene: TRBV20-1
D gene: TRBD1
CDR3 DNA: TGCAGTGCCCTAGACAGGGACCAAGAGACCCAGTACTTC
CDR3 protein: CSALDRDQETQYF

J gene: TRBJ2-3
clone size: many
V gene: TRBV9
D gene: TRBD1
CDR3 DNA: TGTGCCAGCAGCGAGGACAGGGACACAGATACGCAGTATTTT
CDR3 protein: CASSEDRDTDTQYF

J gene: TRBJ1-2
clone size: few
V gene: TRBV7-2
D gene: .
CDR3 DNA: TGTGCCAGCAGCCTAGACGTCTATGGCTACACCTTC
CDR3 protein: CASSLDVYGYTF

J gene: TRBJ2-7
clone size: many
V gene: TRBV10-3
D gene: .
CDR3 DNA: TGTGCCATCAGTGCTGGGGCCTACGAGCAGTACTTC
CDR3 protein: CAISAGAYEQYF

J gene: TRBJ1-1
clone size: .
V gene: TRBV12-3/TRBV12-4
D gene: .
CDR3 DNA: TGTGCCAGCAGTTTCTGGGGCTGGAACACTGAAGCTTTCTTT
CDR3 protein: CASSFWGWNTEAFF

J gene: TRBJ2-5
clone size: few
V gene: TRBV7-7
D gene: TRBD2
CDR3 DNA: TGTGCTAGCAGCTTAGCGGGAGAGGGGAAAGAGACCCAGTACTTC
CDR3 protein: CASSLAGEGKETQYF

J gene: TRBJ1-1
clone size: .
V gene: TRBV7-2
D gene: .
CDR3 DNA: TGTGCCAGCAGCTTAGTGGGGTTACGGGCTTTCTTT
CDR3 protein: CASSLVGLRAFF

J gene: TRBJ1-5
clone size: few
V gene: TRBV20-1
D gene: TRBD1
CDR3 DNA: TGCAGTGCTAGAGATAGGACAGGGGGGGATCAGCCCCAGCATTTT
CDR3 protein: CSARDRTGGDQPQHF

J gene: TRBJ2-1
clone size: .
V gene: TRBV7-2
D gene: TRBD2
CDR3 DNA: TGTGCCAGCAGCTACCTAGCCCGACTAGCGGGGGGTAATGAGCAGTTCTTC
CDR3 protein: CASSYLARLAGGNEQFF

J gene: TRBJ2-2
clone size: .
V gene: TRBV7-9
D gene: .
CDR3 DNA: TGTGCCAGCACCCGACGGGCGGCCCCGCCGAACACCGGGGAGCTGTTTTTT
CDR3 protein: CASTRRAAPPNTGELFF

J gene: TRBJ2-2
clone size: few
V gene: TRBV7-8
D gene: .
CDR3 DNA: TGTGCCAGCTGTGTGGGGGAGATCGGGGAGCTGTTTTTT
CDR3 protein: CASCVGEIGELFF

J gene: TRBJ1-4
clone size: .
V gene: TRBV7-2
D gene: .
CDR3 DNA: TGTGCCAGCAGCTCGCCGTGGGAGGGTCGGGAAAAACTGTTTTTT
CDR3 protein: CASSSPWEGREKLFF

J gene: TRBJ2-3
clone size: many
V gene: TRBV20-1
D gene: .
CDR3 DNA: TGCAGTGCTAGAGGCCCCACAGATACGCAGTATTTT
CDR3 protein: CSARGPTDTQYF

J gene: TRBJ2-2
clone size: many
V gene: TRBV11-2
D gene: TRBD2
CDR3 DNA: TGTGCCAGCAGCTTACTCGGGGGGACGGGGGAGCTGTTTTTT
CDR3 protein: CASSLLGGTGELFF

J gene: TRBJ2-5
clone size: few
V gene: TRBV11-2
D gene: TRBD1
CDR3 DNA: TGTGCCAGCAGCTTGCCGCCGGGACAGGGGGGGATTACCCAGTACTTC
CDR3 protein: CASSLPPGQGGITQYF

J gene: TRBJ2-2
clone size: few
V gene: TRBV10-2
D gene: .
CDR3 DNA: TGCGCCAGCAGCGGCTCGGCACACACCGGGGAGCTGTTTTTT
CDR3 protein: CASSGSAHTGELFF

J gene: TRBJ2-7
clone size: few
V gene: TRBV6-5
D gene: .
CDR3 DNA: TGTGCCAGCAGCTCCCCAGGCGGCTCCTACGAGCAGTACTTC
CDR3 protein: CASSSPGGSYEQYF

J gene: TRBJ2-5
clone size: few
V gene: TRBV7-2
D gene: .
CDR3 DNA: TGTGCCAGCAGCCAACAGCGGGCCCCCGAGGAGACCCAGTACTTC
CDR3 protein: CASSQQRAPEETQYF

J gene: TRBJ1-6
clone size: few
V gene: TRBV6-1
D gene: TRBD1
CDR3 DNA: TGTGCCAGTTTATGGAACAGGGGCGGCAAACCCCTCCACTTT
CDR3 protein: CASLWNRGGKPLHF

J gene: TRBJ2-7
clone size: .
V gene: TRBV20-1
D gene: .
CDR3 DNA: TGCAGTGCTAGAGGCGGGGCAAGCTACGAGCAGTACTTC
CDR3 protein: CSARGGASYEQYF

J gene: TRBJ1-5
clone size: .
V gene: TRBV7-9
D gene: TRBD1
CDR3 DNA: TGTGCCAGCAGCCTATACCCCGGGACAGTAAATCAGCCCCAGCATTTT
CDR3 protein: CASSLYPGTVNQPQHF

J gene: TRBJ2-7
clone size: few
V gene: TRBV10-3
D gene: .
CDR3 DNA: TGTGCCATCAGTGGGGAGGCTGGGTCTTCCTACGAGCAGTACTTC
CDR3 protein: CAISGEAGSSYEQYF

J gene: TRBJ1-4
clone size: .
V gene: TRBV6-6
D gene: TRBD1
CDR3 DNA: TGTGCCAGCACCAGGGGGCGTGAAAAACTGTTTTTT
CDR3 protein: CASTRGREKLFF

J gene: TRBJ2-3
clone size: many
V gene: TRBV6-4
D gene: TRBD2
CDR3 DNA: TGTGCCAGCAGTGACGGGGGGGGGACCACAGATACGCAGTATTTT
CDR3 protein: CASSDGGGTTDTQYF

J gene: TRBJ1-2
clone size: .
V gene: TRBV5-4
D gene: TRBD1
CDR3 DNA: TGTGCCAGCAGCCGGGGGACAGCCCGAGAGAACTATGGCTACACCTTC
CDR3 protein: CASSRGTARENYGYTF

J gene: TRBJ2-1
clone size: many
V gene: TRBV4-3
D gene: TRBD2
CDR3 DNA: TGCGCCAGCAGCCAGCGACTAGCGGGGGTCGGCAATGAGCAGTTCTTC
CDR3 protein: CASSQRLAGVGNEQFF

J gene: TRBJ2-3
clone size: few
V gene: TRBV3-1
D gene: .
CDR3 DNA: TGTGCCAGCAGCCAACTCACAGATACGCAGTATTTT
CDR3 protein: CASSQLTDTQYF

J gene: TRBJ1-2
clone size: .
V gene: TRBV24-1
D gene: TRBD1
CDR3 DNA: TGTGCCACCAGTCGGGACAGCACTTATGGCTACACCTTC
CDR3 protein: CATSRDSTYGYTF

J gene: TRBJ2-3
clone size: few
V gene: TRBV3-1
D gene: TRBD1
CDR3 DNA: TGTGCCAGCAGCCAAGGAGGGACAGGGACAGATACGCAGTATTTT
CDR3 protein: CASSQGGTGTDTQYF

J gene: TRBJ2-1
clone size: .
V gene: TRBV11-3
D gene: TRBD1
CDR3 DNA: TGTGCCAGCAGCTTACAGGGGGAAAACAATGAGCAGTTCTTC
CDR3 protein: CASSLQGENNEQFF

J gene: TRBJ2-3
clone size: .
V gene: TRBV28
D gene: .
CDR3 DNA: TGTGCCAGCAGTCCCAGGACTGGGGGGAGCACAGATACGCAGTATTTT
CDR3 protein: CASSPRTGGSTDTQYF

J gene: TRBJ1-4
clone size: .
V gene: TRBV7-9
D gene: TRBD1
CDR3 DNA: TGTGCCAGCAGCTTGGGACAGGGCACGGCTAATGAAAAACTGTTTTTT
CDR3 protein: CASSLGQGTANEKLFF

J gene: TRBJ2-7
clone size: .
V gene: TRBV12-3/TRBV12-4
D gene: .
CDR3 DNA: TGTGCCAGCACTCTCGGAGGGGGTTACGAGCAGTACTTC
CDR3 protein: CASTLGGGYEQYF

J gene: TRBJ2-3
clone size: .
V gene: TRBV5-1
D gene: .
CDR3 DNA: TGCGCCAGCGGGGTATCGGGAGATACGCAGTATTTT
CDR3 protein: CASGVSGDTQYF

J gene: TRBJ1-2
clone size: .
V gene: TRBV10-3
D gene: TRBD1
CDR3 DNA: TGTGCCATCACAGGACAGGGTTTATATGGCTACACCTTC
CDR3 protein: CAITGQGLYGYTF

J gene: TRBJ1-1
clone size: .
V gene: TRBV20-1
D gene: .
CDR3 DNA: TGCAGTACCGGAAACACTGAAGCTTTCTTT
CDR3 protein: CSTGNTEAFF

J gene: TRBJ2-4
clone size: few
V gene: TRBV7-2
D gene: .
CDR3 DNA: TGTGCCAGCAGCTTAGGTTTGGACGCCAAAAACATTCAGTACTTC
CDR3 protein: CASSLGLDAKNIQYF

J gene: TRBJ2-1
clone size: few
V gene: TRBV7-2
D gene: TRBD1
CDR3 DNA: TGTGCCAGCAGCCTAGGACAGGGGGTCCCCAATGAGCAGTTCTTC
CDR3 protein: CASSLGQGVPNEQFF

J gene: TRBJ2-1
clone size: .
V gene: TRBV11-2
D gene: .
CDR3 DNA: TGTGCCAGCAGTGGGGCTACCCCCGAGGAGCAGTTCTTC
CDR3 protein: CASSGATPEEQFF

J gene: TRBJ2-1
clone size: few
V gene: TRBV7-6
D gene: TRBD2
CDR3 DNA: TGTGCCAGCAGCCCGGGAGGTCGTGAGCAGTTCTTC
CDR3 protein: CASSPGGREQFF

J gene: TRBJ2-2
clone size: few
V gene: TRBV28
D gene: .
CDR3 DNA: TGTGCCAGCAGGTTTACGCGAGAAGGGGGGGAGCTGTTTTTT
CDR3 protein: CASRFTREGGELFF

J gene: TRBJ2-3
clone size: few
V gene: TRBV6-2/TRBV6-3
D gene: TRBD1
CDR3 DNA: TGTGCCAGCAGTCGGGGACAGGCAGATACGCAGTATTTT
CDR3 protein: CASSRGQADTQYF

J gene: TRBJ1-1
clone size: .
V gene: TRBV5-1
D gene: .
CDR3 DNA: TGCGCCAGCAGCTTGTGGGCGAACACTGAAGCTTTCTTT
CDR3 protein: CASSLWANTEAFF

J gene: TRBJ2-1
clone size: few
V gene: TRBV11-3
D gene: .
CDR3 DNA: TGTGCCAGCAGCTTCAGCGGGCCTGCGGGGCCGCAGTTCTTC
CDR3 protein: CASSFSGPAGPQFF

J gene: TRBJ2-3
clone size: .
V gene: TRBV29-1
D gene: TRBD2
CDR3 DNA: TGCAGCGTGGCTAAGCGGGGGAGTGCTAGCACAGATACGCAGTATTTT
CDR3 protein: CSVAKRGSASTDTQYF

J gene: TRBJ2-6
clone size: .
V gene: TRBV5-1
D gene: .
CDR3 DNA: TGCGCCAGCAGCTTGTTCTCTGGGGCCAACGTCCTGACTTTC
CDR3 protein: CASSLFSGANVLTF

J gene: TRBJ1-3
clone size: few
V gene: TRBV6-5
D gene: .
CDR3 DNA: TGTGCCAGCAGAACAAGGGCCAGTTTTGGAGGAAACACCATATATTTT
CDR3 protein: CASRTRASFGGNTIYF

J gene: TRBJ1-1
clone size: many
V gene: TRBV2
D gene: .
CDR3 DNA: TGTGCCAGCACTACGGGGGGGCGTGCTGAAGCTTTCTTT
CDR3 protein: CASTTGGRAEAFF

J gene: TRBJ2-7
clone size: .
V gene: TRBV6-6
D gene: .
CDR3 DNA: TGTGCCAGCAGTTATTCAAACTACGAGCAGTACTTC
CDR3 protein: CASSYSNYEQYF

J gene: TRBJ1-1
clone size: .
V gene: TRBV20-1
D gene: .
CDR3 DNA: TGCAGTGCTAGAGATTTTGGCAGGGGGAACACTGAAGCTTTCTTT
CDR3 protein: CSARDFGRGNTEAFF